The entry below gives a single TCR beta chain sequence along with its context. Clones were sequenced by immunoSEQ multiplex PCR, and TCRdb holds only the in-frame ones, with some missing. This table holds a few hundred thousand clones, over 75% found once. Germline CDR1 is GTSNPN and CDR2 is SVGIG (reference sequence). V gave up 0 bases and J gave up 1 base; unmatched junction bases: 8. This CDR3 comprises 17 residues. The source of the sample is a study of blood T cell repertoires in COVID-19. V is TRBV30 and J is TRBJ1-5, with 8 bases aligning to TRBD1. Specimen: peripheral blood. The receptor's source is a man aged 35 to 55 with active or convalescent COVID-19. The chain's CDR3 is CAWSVQGGFGSNQPQHF. The DNA for the CDR3 is TGTGCCTGGAGTGTACAGGGGGGATTCGGGAGCAATCAGCCCCAGCATTTT.